Each of the 12 T cell receptor beta chains below was sequenced from the same sample in a study of T cells in Graves' hyperthyroidism and ophthalmopathy. Researchers amplified the TCR beta CDR3 regions from RNA transcripts. HTBI primers were employed in a first-round RT-PCR of the TCR CDR3. TCRdb independently ran MiXCR on the multiplex PCR reads; one entry per CDR3 protein. The sample lists about 640,000 distinct CDR3 sequences; about 45% were seen once. Sequencing input: peripheral blood or thyroid tissue (not recorded which). The receptors shown here come from an adult man with Graves' disease, either hyperthyroidism or ophthalmopathy (not recorded which).

This clonotype was detected many times. The chain links TRBV7-9 to TRBJ1-5, with a possible D match to TRBD1 (6 bases). CDR3 length: 16 amino acids. The V gene lost 3 bases and the J gene lost 0 bases, with 12 bases spanning the gap. Germline V gene sequence: CDR1 SEHNR, CDR2 FQNEAQ (reference sequence). The DNA of the CDR3 is TGTGCCAGCAGCTTGGACAGACCACATAGCAATCAGCCCCAGCATTTT. Protein: CASSLDRPHSNQPQHF.

The rearrangement joins TRBV29-1 to TRBJ2-2, with D perhaps matching TRBD1 or TRBD2 (6 bases each). The CDR3 totals 16 residues. V gave up 3 bases and J gave up 3 bases, with 17 bases separating them. Germline CDR1 is SQVTM and CDR2 is ANQGSEA. CDR3 DNA sequence: TGCAGCGTTGATCGCGGGTTCGGGGGCCACACCGGGGAGCTGTTTTTT. Translating it yields CSVDRGFGGHTGELFF.

The chain is built from TRBV19 and TRBJ1-5; 8 bases are shared with TRBD1. V lost 6 bases, J lost 2 bases, and 6 bases stayed unmatched. The length of the CDR3 is 15 residues. The germline V gene has CDR1 LNHDA and CDR2 SQIVND (reference sequence). In nucleotides, the CDR3 is TGTGCCAGTAGCCGGACAGGGATAGGCAATCAGCCCCAGCATTTT. Translated: CASSRTGIGNQPQHF.

The V and J genes are TRBV20-1 and TRBJ2-7; D gene unclear. Trimming left V 6 bases short and J 2 bases short, with 11 bases between. Germline CDR1 is DFQATT and CDR2 is SNEGSKA (reference sequence). The CDR3 contains 12 residues. This chain's CDR3 is CSALQEAYEQYF. DNA of the CDR3: TGCAGTGCCCTCCAGGAAGCCTACGAGCAGTACTTC.

The chain has TRBV5-1 and TRBJ1-5; TRBD1 might be the D (6 bases). Germline-derived CDR1 and CDR2 are SGHRS and YFSETQ. Trimming took off 1 base at V and 0 bases at J, with 17 bases between the two ends. The length of the CDR3 is 18 residues. The CDR3 spells CASSLFQGTPISNQPQHF. The DNA for the CDR3 is TGCGCCAGCAGCTTGTTTCAGGGGACGCCTATTAGCAATCAGCCCCAGCATTTT.

The genes are TRBV12-3 or TRBV12-4 and TRBJ1-4, with a tentative D call TRBD1 (6 bases). This CDR3 comprises 15 residues. The V gene lost 6 bases and the J gene lost 0 bases, with 11 bases spanning the gap. The CDR3 region is CASSTGLTTNEKLFF. The CDR3 DNA sequence: TGTGCCAGCAGCACAGGGTTGACAACTAATGAAAAACTGTTTTTT.

The genes are TRBV20-1 and TRBJ1-2; no clear D. Trimming left V 6 bases short and J 7 bases short, with 15 bases between. The CDR3 has 12 amino acids. The germline CDR1 and CDR2 sequences are DFQATT and SNEGSKA (reference sequence). The CDR3 nucleotides read TGCAGTGCCGGGGTCCCTGGTGGTGGCTACACCTTC. This codes for CSAGVPGGGYTF.

This chain connects TRBV25-1 to TRBJ1-6; unclear D gene. The germline V gene encodes CDR1 MGHDK and CDR2 SYGVNS. There are 14 residues in the CDR3. The V end lost 2 bases, the J end lost 7 bases, and 9 bases lay between the germline ends. The CDR3 loop reads CASSEREANSPLHF. DNA of the CDR3: TGTGCCAGCAGTGAACGGGAGGCGAATTCACCCCTCCACTTT.

Only a few counts were recorded for this clonotype. This chain connects TRBV19 to TRBJ1-5; D remains unclear. The V gene's germline CDR1 is LNHDA and CDR2 SQIVND (reference sequence). The CDR3 is 14 residues long. The V end lost 2 bases, the J end lost 6 bases, and 11 bases lay between the germline ends. The CDR3 nucleotides read TGTGCCAGTAGTATATATGTTGAGGGTCAGCCCCAGCATTTT. As protein: CASSIYVEGQPQHF.

Note on this clonotype: The junction and the germline gene differ at one end; a read error may be behind it. The rearrangement joins TRBV7-1 to TRBJ1-6; 7 bases map to TRBD1. TRBV7-1 is sorted into the ORF group, with uncertain function. The length of the CDR3 is 17 residues. The CDR3 loop is CASCSELPTGEDSPLHF. For the CDR3, the DNA is TGTGCCAGCTGCTCAGAGTTGCCCACAGGGGAGGATTCACCCCTCCACTTT.

The chain recombines TRBV19 with TRBJ1-2; 12 positions agree with TRBD1. In germline, CDR1 is LNHDA, CDR2 SQIVND (reference sequence). After removal of 9 bases from V and 5 bases from J, the junction contained 13 bases not matched to a gene. The CDR3 totals 16 residues. CDR3 sequence: CASSLWGQGASYGYTF. The CDR3 DNA follows: TGTGCCAGCAGTTTATGGGGACAGGGGGCCTCATATGGCTACACCTTC.

J is TRBJ1-3 and V is TRBV9; 7 bases agree with TRBD1. V gave up 7 bases and J gave up 3 bases; unmatched junction bases: 7. Germline CDR1 reads SGDLS; CDR2 reads YYNGEE. There are 14 residues in the CDR3. CDR3: CASADRDNGNTIYF. CDR3 in DNA: TGTGCCAGCGCCGACAGGGATAATGGAAACACCATATATTTT.